One and the same sample provided the 15 T cell receptor beta chains below, sequenced in a study of T cells in women clearing cervical HPV infection. Clones were sequenced by immunoSEQ multiplex PCR, and TCRdb holds only the in-frame ones, with some missing. The listing contains about 32,000 clones. The specimen was blood buffy coat. The origin of the receptors is a woman between 18 and 70 years old with a cervical HPV16 infection that either progressed to CIN3+ or cleared (not recorded which).

In regard to this clone: The read halts 3 residues ahead of the CDR3 end, with the missing end drawn from the germline J gene. This chain links TRBV5-4 with TRBJ2-7; 7 bases match TRBD2. V lost 2 bases to trimming and J lost 2 bases; unmatched junction nucleotides: 7. This CDR3 is built from 15 residues. The V gene's germline CDR1 is SGHNT and CDR2 YYREEE (reference sequence). CDR3 bases read: TGTGCCAGCAGCTTCGGGGGGACCCCCACCTACGAG. As protein: CASSFGGTPTYE. The full CDR3 protein is CASSFGGTPTYEQYF.

About this clone itself: The read ends 3 residues before the CDR3 terminus; that terminus is restored from the germline J gene. The chain is built from TRBV7-9 and TRBJ1-3; D not certain. The CDR3 sequence is 15 residues long. Trimming removed 3 bases at V and 4 bases at J, with 13 bases between. Per the germline V gene, CDR1 is SEHNR and CDR2 is FQNEAQ (reference sequence). Incomplete CDR3 DNA: TGTGCCAGCAGCTTGTCGGACTTGGGGGGAAACACC. Its protein is CASSLSDLGGNT. The CDR3 reads in full as CASSLSDLGGNTIYF.

Concerning this clone itself: Read coverage stops 3 residues before the CDR3 terminus; the germline J gene supplies the remainder. V usage is TRBV30 and J usage is TRBJ1-2; tentatively, D is TRBD1 (6 bases). Per the germline V gene, CDR1 is GTSNPN and CDR2 is SVGIG (reference sequence). The CDR3 loop spans 11 amino acids. The CDR3 here is CAWSVGTGYTF. The DNA read from the CDR3 is TGTGCCTGGAGTGTAGGGACAGGC.

About this clone itself: From the germline J gene comes the end of the CDR3, since the read stops 3 residues before it. The gene calls are TRBV9 and TRBJ1-1; 8 bases match TRBD1. The germline V gene has CDR1 SGDLS and CDR2 YYNGEE. The CDR3 contains 13 residues. The J segment lost 7 bases and the V segment lost 3 bases, leaving 5 bases of the junction unmatched. The CDR3 bases that were read are TGTGCCAGCAGCGCTACAGGGGGTGGTGAA. Translated: CASSATGGGE. The whole CDR3 protein is CASSATGGGEAFF.

As to this clone: The CDR3 goes on 3 residues after the read ends, and that part is filled in from the germline J gene. The J gene is TRBJ1-2, the V gene TRBV5-1, with D maybe TRBD1 (6 bases). This CDR3 spans 15 amino acids. Trimming took off 6 bases at V and 4 bases at J, with 19 bases between the two ends. CDR1 and CDR2 (germline): SGHRS, YFSETQ. The CDR3 protein is CASNSGGPGFYGYTF. The part of the CDR3 DNA that was read is TGCGCCAGCAACTCGGGGGGCCCGGGTTTCTATGGC.

A word on this clone: The sequenced fragment ends 3 residues before the CDR3 boundary, so the rest is inferred from the germline J gene. This chain connects TRBV2 to TRBJ1-2, with 9 bases identical to TRBD1. Germline V CDR1 and CDR2: SNHLY, FYNNEI. The CDR3 is made up of 16 amino acids. The CDR3 here is CASSEVGDRDVRGYTF. CDR3 bases read: TGTGCCAGCAGTGAAGTGGGGGACAGGGATGTTCGGGGA.

Details on this clone: The CDR3 extends 3 residues past the end of the read, so its final part is completed from the germline J gene. The chain recombines TRBV5-1 with TRBJ2-5, with D perhaps matching TRBD1 or TRBD2 (7 bases each). The V gene lost 5 bases and the J gene lost 5 bases, with 19 bases spanning the gap. The CDR3 spans 15 residues. The V gene's germline CDR1 is SGHRS and CDR2 YFSETQ. The CDR3 spells CASRQIMGGGETQYF. The covered CDR3 bases are TGCGCCAGCAGACAAATAATGGGAGGGGGCGAGACC.

On this clone: The read halts 3 residues ahead of the CDR3 end, with the missing end drawn from the germline J gene. This chain uses TRBV2 with TRBJ2-3; 11 bases are shared with TRBD2. J was trimmed by 3 bases and V by 7 bases; bases with no gene match: 9. Germline loops: CDR1 SNHLY, CDR2 FYNNEI. The CDR3 is 16 residues long. The part of the CDR3 DNA that was read is TGTGCCAGCATGTGGTCTAGCGGGGGGTATACAGATACG. Amino acids: CASMWSSGGYTDT. The complete CDR3 reads CASMWSSGGYTDTQYF.

By frequency, this clone is medium-sized (0.01 to 0.1%). The read gets to within 3 residues of the CDR3 end, and the germline J gene fills in the rest. The rearrangement uses TRBV18 and TRBJ1-4; the D is unclear. Germline V gives CDR1 KGHSH, CDR2 LQKENI. The CDR3 sequence is 15 residues long. V was pared by 0 bases and J by 3 bases, with 8 bases between. CDR3 region: CASSPPAGSNEKLFF. The sequenced part of the CDR3 DNA is TGTGCCAGCTCACCACCGGCGGGATCTAATGAAAAA.

Note on this clone: The read finishes 3 residues shy of the CDR3 end, and the germline J gene is used to complete it. The chain uses TRBV7-7 and TRBJ1-4; D remains ambiguous. The CDR3 spans 11 residues. Germline assignment: CDR1 SSHAT and CDR2 FNYEAQ (reference sequence). Trimming removed 10 bases from V and 6 bases from J, with 9 bases in between. CDR3 in amino acids: CAIRRDEKLFF. The CDR3 bases that were read are TGTGCCATCAGGAGGGATGAAAAA.

On this clone itself: The read terminates 3 residues before the CDR3 end, so the remaining end is supplied by the germline J gene. This chain joins TRBV28 and TRBJ2-3; perhaps TRBD2 as D (5 bases). Trimming took off 7 bases at V and 3 bases at J, with 14 bases between the two ends. CDR3 length: 14 amino acids. The germline gives CDR1 MDHEN, CDR2 SYDVKM. This CDR3 reads CASTDRRVTDTQYF. The part of the CDR3 DNA that was read is TGTGCCAGCACGGACCGGCGGGTTACAGATACG.

As to this clone: The read ends 3 residues shy of where the CDR3 ends; the end is completed using the germline J gene. This chain links TRBV7-2 with TRBJ2-5; 7 bases fit TRBD1. Trimming cost V 5 bases and J 5 bases; bases outside gene matches: 8. The CDR3 loop spans 14 amino acids. Germline V gives CDR1 SGHTA, CDR2 FQGNSA. The covered CDR3 bases are TGTGCCAGCAGCGCGACAGGGTTTTGGGAGACC. It yields the protein CASSATGFWET. The CDR3 in its entirety is CASSATGFWETQYF. Variable domain in full (rest from reference TRBV7-2 and TRBJ2-5): GAGVSQSPSNKVTEKGKDVELRCDPISGHTALYWYRQSLGQGLEFLIYFQGNSAPDKSGLPSDRFSAERTGGSVSTLTIQRTQQEDSAVYLCASSATGFWETQYFGPGTRLLVL.

As concerns this clone: The read finishes 3 residues shy of the CDR3 end, and the germline J gene is used to complete it. The rearrangement links TRBV18 to TRBJ2-3; 10 bases are shared with TRBD1. Germline assignment: CDR1 KGHSH and CDR2 LQKENI. Trimming removed 3 bases from V and 4 bases from J; junction bases left unmatched: 4. CDR3 length equals 15 residues. The CDR3 bases that were read are TGTGCCAGCTCACCTCGACAGGGGGCTGCAGATACG. Its translation is CASSPRQGAADT. The full-length CDR3 reads as CASSPRQGAADTQYF.

Comment on this clone: The read stops 3 residues short of the end of the CDR3; the missing end is completed from the germline J gene. The chain carries TRBV5-6 and TRBJ1-3; D is undetermined. CDR1 is SGHDT, CDR2 YYEEEE, per germline. V lost 2 bases to trimming and J lost 2 bases, with 8 bases between them. The CDR3 is 14 amino acids. The CDR3 DNA, read in part, is TGTGCCAGCAGCTTCAAGGTTCCTGGAAACACC. As protein: CASSFKVPGNT. The whole CDR3 reads CASSFKVPGNTIYF.

Note on this clone: The CDR3 goes on 3 residues after the read ends, and that part is filled in from the germline J gene. The gene calls are TRBV12-3 or TRBV12-4 and TRBJ1-5, with D uncertain. CDR3 size: 14 residues. CDR3 DNA (partial): TGTGCCAGCAGTATTACTAGCGGGCCGTCTCCC. This gives the protein CASSITSGPSP. The whole CDR3 region reads CASSITSGPSPQHF.